A single sample is the source of the 3 T cell receptor beta chains below, sequenced in a study of identical twins. Via MiXCR, TCRdb re-called the 5' RACE reads, giving one row per CDR3 protein. Found here are about 520,000 distinct CDR3 sequences, roughly 21% of them singletons; the top ten hold around 0.9%. These data were also filed under a second study, of T cells expressing NK-cell markers.

Sequencing was carried out using CD4+ T cells sorted from blood. The origin of the receptors is a woman younger than 30 in good health.

The chain uses TRBV12-3 or TRBV12-4 and TRBJ1-6; D uncertain. The V end was cut by 7 bases, the J end by 6 bases, with 16 bases between. There are 15 residues in the CDR3. CDR3 sequence (DNA): TGTGCCAGCACCGCGACATGGGCGGGTAATTCACCCCTCCACTTT. This gives the protein CASTATWAGNSPLHF.

Ten or more counts support this clonotype. V is TRBV6-1 and J is TRBJ1-5; 7 bases align to TRBD1. The germline V gene encodes CDR1 MNHNS and CDR2 SASEGT. V gave up 7 bases and J gave up 1 base; unmatched junction bases: 13. This CDR3 is built from 17 residues. Here the CDR3 DNA reads TGTGCCAGCAAAAGGGGGAGCACAGGGGTGAGCAATCAGCCCCAGCATTTT. Its translation: CASKRGSTGVSNQPQHF.

In its sample, this clonotype was seen a few times. The chain recombines TRBV7-9 with TRBJ1-4; D gene unclear. Germline CDR1 and CDR2: SEHNR and FQNEAQ (reference sequence). CDR3 size: 14 residues. Trimming stripped 4 bases from V and 6 bases from J, with 12 bases between. CDR3 nucleotides: TGTGCCAGCAGCTCCACCTCGAGGGATGAAAAACTGTTTTTT. It encodes CASSSTSRDEKLFF.